This section outlines one TCR beta chain sequence together with its context. Original processing notes: The authors estimated nucleated cell counts from reference gene primer amplification. Only in-frame clones appear in the TCRdb table, and some are missing; sequencing was by immunoSEQ multiplex PCR. That table is the source of V, J and clone size, and D and trimming were worked out from the DNA. The sample records over 200,000 clones, 80% being singletons. The data are from a study of blood T cell repertoires in COVID-19. There are 15 residues in the CDR3. V was pared by 6 bases and J by 9 bases, with 14 bases of the junction left unmatched. Per germline, CDR1 MDHEN and CDR2 SYDVKM.

The sample comprised peripheral blood. J is TRBJ2-3 and V is TRBV28; the match to TRBD2 covers 8 bases. This receptor was taken from a human donor in a cohort sampled during active COVID-19. In DNA, the CDR3 is TGTGCCAGCAGGCCTGGGGCTAGCGGGTCTCTAACGCAGTATTTT. Protein: CASRPGASGSLTQYF.